The source of this T cell receptor (beta chain) is a study of T cell responses to AZD1222 COVID-19 vaccine. Assay used: immunoSEQ multiplex PCR; TCRdb lists only in-frame clones, some missing. The data show 90,000 to 120,000 clones, 90% to 95% seen once. Sequencing used peripheral blood, obtained on day 0 of AZD1222 vaccination. The sequence came from an adult in good health.

The CDR3 DNA reads as TGCGCCAGCAGGCCGGGGGTGGGGACAGATACGCAGTATTTT. It encodes CASRPGVGTDTQYF. The V call is TRBV5-1, the J call TRBJ2-3, with a weak D call TRBD2 (6 bases). The CDR3 loop spans 14 amino acids. Trimming removed 5 bases at V and 3 bases at J, with 13 bases between. Looked up from germline, CDR1 is SGHRS and CDR2 is YFSETQ. The full variable domain, in which reference TRBV5-1 and TRBJ2-3 provide the parts outside the CDR3, is KAGVTQTPRYLIKTRGQQVTLSCSPISGHRSVSWYQQTPGQGLQFLFEYFSETQRNKGNFPGRFSGRQFSNSRSEMNVSTLELGDSALYLCASRPGVGTDTQYFGPGTRLTVL.